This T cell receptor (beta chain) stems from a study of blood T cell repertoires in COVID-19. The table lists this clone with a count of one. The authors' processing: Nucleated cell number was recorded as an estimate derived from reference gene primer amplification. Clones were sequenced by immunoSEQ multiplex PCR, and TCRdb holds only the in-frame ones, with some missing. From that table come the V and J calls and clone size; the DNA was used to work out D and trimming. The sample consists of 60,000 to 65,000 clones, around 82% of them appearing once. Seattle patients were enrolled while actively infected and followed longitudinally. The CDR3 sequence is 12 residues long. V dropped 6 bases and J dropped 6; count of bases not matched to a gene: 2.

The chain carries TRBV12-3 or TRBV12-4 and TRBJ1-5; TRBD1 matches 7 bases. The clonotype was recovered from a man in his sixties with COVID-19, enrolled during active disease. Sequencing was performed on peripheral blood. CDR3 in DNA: TGTGCCAGCAGCAGGGGGACTCAGCCCCAGCATTTT. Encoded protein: CASSRGTQPQHF.